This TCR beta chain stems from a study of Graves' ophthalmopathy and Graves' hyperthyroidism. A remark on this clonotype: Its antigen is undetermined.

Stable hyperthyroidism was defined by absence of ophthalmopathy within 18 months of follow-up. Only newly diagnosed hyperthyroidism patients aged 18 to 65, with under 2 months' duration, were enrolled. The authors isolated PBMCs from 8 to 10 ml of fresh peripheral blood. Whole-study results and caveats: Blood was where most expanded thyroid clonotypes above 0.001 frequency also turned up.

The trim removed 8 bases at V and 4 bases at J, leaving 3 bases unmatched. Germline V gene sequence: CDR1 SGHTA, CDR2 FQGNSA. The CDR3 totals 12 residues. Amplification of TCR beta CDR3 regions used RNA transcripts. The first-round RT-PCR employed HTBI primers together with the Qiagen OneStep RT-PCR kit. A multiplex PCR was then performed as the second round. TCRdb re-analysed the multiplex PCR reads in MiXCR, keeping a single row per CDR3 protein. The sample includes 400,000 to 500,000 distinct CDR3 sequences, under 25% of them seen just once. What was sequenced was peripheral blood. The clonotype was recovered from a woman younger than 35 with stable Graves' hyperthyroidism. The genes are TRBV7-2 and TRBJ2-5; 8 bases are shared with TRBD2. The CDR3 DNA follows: TGTGCCAGCGGACTAGCCACAGAGACCCAGTACTTC. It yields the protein CASGLATETQYF.